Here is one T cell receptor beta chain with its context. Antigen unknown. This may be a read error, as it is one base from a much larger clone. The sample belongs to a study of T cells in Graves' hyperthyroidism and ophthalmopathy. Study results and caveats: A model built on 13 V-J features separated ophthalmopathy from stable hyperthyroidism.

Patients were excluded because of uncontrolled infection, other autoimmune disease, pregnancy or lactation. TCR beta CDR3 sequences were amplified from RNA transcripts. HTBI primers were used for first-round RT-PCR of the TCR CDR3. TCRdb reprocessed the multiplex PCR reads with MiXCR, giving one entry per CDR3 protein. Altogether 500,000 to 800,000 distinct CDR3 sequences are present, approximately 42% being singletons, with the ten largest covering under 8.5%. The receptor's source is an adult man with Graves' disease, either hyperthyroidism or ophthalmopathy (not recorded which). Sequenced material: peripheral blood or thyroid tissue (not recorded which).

The CDR3 protein is CASRPTGGNQPQHF. The CDR3, as DNA: TGTGCCAGCAGACCGACAGGGGGCAATCAGCCCCAGCATTTT. V usage is TRBV12-3 or TRBV12-4 and J usage is TRBJ1-5, with TRBD1 matching over 8 bases. The V gene end was trimmed by 6 bases and the J gene end by 2 bases; junction bases not matched to a gene: 3. The CDR3 totals 14 residues.